Reported below is one T cell receptor (beta chain). This sample was taken from a study of human T cells and chemical hapten exposure. Time point defined: patch test 2, 6 weeks after DPC sensitization. As to treatment: therapeutic diphenylcyclopropenone sensitization with weekly scalp DPC. A single record per CDR3 protein comes from TCRdb applying MiXCR to the RACE reads. In the table there are approximately 97,000 distinct CDR3 sequences, 9.5% to 12% of which are singletons. Germline V CDR1 and CDR2: MDHEN, SYDVKM. V gave up 5 bases and J gave up 0 bases, with 14 bases separating them. The CDR3 spans 15 residues.

The chain combines TRBV28 with TRBJ2-7; D is unresolved. Sequenced material: whole blood, taken in connection with sensitization to the hapten diphenylcyclopropenone (DPC). This sequence was found in a woman in her thirties or forties with alopecia areata. Some clones in this sample may be carry-over from other donors' samples. The chain's CDR3 is CASSPGGVSSYEQYF. The CDR3 coding sequence is TGTGCCAGCAGTCCCGGTGGTGTGAGCTCCTACGAGCAGTACTTC.